The T cell receptor beta chain described here comes from a study of blood T cell repertoires in COVID-19. The overall study: The United States, Italy and Spain were the sources of the acute and convalescent COVID-19 samples.

The authors' processing: Using reference gene primer amplification, nucleated cell counts were estimated. Some clones are missing from TCRdb's copy, which holds only in-frame ones; the method was immunoSEQ multiplex PCR. For V, J and clone size, that table is used; D and trimming come from the DNA. In the table there are 100,000 or so clones, 75% to 95% of which are singletons. The CDR3 loop spans 13 amino acids. The germline gives CDR1 SGDLS, CDR2 YYNGEE. V gave up 0 bases and J gave up 8 bases, with 9 bases separating them. This receptor was identified in a woman aged 45-65 years in a cohort sampled during active COVID-19. The rearrangement links TRBV9 to TRBJ2-1; D not certain. Sequencing was done on a sample of peripheral blood. In nucleotides, the CDR3 is TGTGCCAGCAGCGTAGGAACTGGTGATGAGCAGTTCTTC. As protein: CASSVGTGDEQFF.